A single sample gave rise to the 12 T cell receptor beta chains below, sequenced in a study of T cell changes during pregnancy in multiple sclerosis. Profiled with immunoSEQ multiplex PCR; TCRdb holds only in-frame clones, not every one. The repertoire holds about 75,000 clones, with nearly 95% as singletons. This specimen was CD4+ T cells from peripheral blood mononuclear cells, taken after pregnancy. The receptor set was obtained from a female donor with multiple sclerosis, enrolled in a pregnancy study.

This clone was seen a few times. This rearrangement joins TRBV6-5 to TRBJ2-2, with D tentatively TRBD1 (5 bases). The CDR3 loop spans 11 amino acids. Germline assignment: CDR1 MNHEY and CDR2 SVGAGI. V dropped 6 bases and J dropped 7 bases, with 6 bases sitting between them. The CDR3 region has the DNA TGTGCCAGCAGAGGGGTCGGGGAGCTGTTTTTT. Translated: CASRGVGELFF.

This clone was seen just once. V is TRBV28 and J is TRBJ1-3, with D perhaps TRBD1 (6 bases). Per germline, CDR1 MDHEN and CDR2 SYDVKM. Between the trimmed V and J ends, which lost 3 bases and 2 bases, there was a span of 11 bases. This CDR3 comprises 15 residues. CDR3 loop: CASSFLRGAGNTIYF. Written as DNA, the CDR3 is TGTGCCAGCAGTTTCCTCAGGGGCGCTGGAAACACCATATATTTT.

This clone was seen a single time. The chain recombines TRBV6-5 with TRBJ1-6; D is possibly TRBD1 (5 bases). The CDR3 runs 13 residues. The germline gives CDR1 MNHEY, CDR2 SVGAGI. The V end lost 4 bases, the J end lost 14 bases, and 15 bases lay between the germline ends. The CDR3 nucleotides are TGTGCCAGCAGTTCCACAGGACCTCAGGCCCTCCACTTT. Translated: CASSSTGPQALHF.

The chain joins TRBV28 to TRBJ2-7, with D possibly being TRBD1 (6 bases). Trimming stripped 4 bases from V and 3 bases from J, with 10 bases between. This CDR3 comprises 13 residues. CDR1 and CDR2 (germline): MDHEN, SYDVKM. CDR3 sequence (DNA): TGTGCCAGCAGTTGGGGACATCACTACGAGCAGTACTTC. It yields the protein CASSWGHHYEQYF.

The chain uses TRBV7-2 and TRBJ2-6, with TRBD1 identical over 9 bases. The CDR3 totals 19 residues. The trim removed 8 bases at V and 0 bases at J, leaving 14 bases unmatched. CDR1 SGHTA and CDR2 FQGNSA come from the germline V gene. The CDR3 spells CASRQGPGQGNSGANVLTF. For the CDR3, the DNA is TGTGCCAGCCGACAGGGGCCGGGACAGGGAAACTCTGGGGCCAACGTCCTGACTTTC.

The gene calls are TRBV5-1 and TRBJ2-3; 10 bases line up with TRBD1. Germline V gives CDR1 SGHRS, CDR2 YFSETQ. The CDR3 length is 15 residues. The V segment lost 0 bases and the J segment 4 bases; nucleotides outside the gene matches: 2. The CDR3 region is CASSLAGTGADTQYF. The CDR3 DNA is TGCGCCAGCAGCTTGGCCGGGACAGGGGCAGATACGCAGTATTTT.

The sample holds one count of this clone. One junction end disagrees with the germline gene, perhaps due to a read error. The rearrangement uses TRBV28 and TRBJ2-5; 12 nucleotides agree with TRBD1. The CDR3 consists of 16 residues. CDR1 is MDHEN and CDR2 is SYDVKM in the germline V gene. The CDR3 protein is CASSLPRGTGGEIRDF. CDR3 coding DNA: TGTGCCAGCAGTTTACCCCGTGGGACAGGGGGCGAAATTCGGGACTTC.

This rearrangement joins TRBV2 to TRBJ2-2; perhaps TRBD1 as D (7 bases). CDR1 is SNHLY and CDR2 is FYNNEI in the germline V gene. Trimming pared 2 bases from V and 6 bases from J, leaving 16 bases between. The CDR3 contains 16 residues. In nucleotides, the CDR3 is TGTGCCAGCAGTGAATCGTTAGGCAGGGGGGCCGGGGAGCTGTTTTTT. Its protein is CASSESLGRGAGELFF.

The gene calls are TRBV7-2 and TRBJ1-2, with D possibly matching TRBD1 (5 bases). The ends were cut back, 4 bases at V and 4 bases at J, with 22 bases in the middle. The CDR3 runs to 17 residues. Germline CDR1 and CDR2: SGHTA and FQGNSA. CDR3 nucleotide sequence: TGTGCCAGCAGCTCCAGGGCTGAGACATTGTCTATCTATGGCTACACCTTC. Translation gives CASSSRAETLSIYGYTF.

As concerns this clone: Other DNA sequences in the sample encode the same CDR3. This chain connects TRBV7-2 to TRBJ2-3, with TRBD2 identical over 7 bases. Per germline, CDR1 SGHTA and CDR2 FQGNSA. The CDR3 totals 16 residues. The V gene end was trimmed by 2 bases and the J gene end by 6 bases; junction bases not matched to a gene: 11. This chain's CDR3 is CASSLLSSGRADTQYF. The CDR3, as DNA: TGTGCCAGCAGCTTATTGTCGAGTGGGAGGGCCGATACGCAGTATTTT.

DNA of the CDR3: TGTGCCAGCATCCAAGGAGGGGGCAATCAGCCCCAGCATTTT. Amino acids: CASIQGGGNQPQHF. The rearrangement joins TRBV28 to TRBJ1-5, with D possibly matching TRBD1 (5 bases). The germline gives CDR1 MDHEN, CDR2 SYDVKM. The CDR3 consists of 14 residues. V was pared by 7 bases and J by 2 bases, with 12 bases between.

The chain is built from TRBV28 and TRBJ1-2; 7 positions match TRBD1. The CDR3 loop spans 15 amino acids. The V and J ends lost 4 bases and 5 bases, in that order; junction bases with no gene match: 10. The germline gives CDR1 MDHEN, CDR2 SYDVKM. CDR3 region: CASSSTEAGGYGYTF. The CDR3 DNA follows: TGTGCCAGCAGTTCTACCGAGGCAGGGGGATATGGCTACACCTTC.